The next 8 T cell receptor beta chains were all read from a single sample in a study of blood T cells in healthy people across ages. Next came a second PCR, run for about 6 to 11 cycles, which used a sample-barcoded 5' primer along with a J-beta primer mix. Each CDR3 protein is one row after TCRdb ran MiXCR on the 5' RACE reads. The table lists under 2 million distinct CDR3 sequences, roughly a third of them singletons. Source material: blood. These receptors were collected from a woman aged 25 to 39 in good health.

As regards this clonotype: The junction shows a germline mismatch at one end, possibly a read error. Here the CDR3 reads CAGSNWDGGYEQFF. CDR3 in DNA: TGTGCCGGCAGCAATTGGGACGGGGGGTACGAGCAGTTCTTC. The V gene is TRBV9, the J gene TRBJ2-1; TRBD2 matches 7 bases. CDR1 SGDLS and CDR2 YYNGEE come from the germline V gene. This CDR3 has 14 residues.

Comments on this clonotype: This may come from a read error, since a much larger clone is one base off. The final CDR3 position lacks the conserved phenylalanine or tryptophan, pointing to a likely read error. V is TRBV6-6 and J is TRBJ1-2, with no clear D. The germline gives CDR1 MNHNY, CDR2 SVGAGI (reference sequence). There are 15 residues in the CDR3. The germline V and J ends were trimmed by 6 bases and 0 bases, with 14 bases remaining between them. CDR3 in DNA: TGTGCCAGCAGCCCCCGAGTCCTAGCTAACTATGGCTACACCTGC. Protein: CASSPRVLANYGYTC.

Many counts were recorded for this clonotype. The CDR3 spells CSVDLGYEKLFF. As DNA, the CDR3 is TGCAGCGTTGATTTAGGGTATGAAAAACTGTTTTTT. This rearrangement joins TRBV29-1 to TRBJ1-4, with D unclear. Germline loops: CDR1 SQVTM, CDR2 ANQGSEA. The V and J ends lost 3 bases and 6 bases respectively, with 8 bases between them. The CDR3 contains 12 residues.

This chain links TRBV7-3 with TRBJ2-1, with unresolved D. V was shortened by 3 bases and J by 4 bases, with 13 bases between the two germline ends. The V gene's germline CDR1 is SGHTA and CDR2 FQGTGA. This CDR3 has 15 amino acids. The DNA for the CDR3 is TGTGCCAGCAGCTTCGGCCTCGTGGCTTACAATGAGCAGTTCTTC. Protein product: CASSFGLVAYNEQFF.

This chain uses TRBV5-1 with TRBJ2-1; the D gene is possibly TRBD2 (5 bases). The CDR3 sequence is 16 residues long. V lost 4 bases, J lost 0 bases, and 14 bases lay in between. Germline CDR1 and CDR2: SGHRS and YFSETQ. The CDR3: CASSPSERSSYNEQFF. Here the CDR3 DNA reads TGCGCCAGCAGCCCCTCAGAGCGGTCCTCCTACAATGAGCAGTTCTTC.

A few counts support this clonotype. The V call is TRBV20-1, the J call TRBJ2-7; the D gene is possibly TRBD2 (6 bases). Germline CDR1 DFQATT, CDR2 SNEGSKA (reference sequence). The CDR3 runs to 14 residues. V was cut by 5 bases and J by 0 bases, with 14 bases left in between. Here the CDR3 reads CSAGVTSRSYEQYF. In DNA form, the CDR3 reads TGCAGTGCTGGGGTGACTAGTCGCTCCTACGAGCAGTACTTC.

This clonotype came up a few times. The rearrangement joins TRBV5-1 to TRBJ2-3; no clear D gene. V was shortened by 0 bases and J by 4 bases, with 12 bases between the two germline ends. Per germline, CDR1 SGHRS and CDR2 YFSETQ. This CDR3 has 15 amino acids. The CDR3 nucleotides are TGCGCCAGCAGCTTGGGGTCTGGACCGGCAGATACGCAGTATTTT. Its protein product is CASSLGSGPADTQYF.

This clonotype was observed a handful of times. V usage is TRBV20-1 and J usage is TRBJ1-5; D is ambiguous. Looked up from germline, CDR1 is DFQATT and CDR2 is SNEGSKA (reference sequence). The CDR3 totals 12 residues. V was cut by 5 bases and J by 6 bases, with 11 bases left in between. CDR3 DNA: TGCAGTGCTCGAATGAGTGGTCAGCCCCAGCATTTT. It codes for CSARMSGQPQHF.